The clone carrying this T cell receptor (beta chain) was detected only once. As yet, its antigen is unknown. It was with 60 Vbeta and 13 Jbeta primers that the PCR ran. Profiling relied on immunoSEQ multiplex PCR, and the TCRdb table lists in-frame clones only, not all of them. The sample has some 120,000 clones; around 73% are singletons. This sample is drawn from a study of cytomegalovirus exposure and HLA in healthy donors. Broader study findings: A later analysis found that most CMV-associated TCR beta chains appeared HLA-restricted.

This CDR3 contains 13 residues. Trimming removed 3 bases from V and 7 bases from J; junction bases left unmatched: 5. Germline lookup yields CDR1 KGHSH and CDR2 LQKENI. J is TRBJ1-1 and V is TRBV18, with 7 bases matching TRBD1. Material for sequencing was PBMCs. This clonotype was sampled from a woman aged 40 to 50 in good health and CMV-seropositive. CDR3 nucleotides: TGTGCCAGCTCACCTCTACAGGGGAATGAAGCTTTCTTT. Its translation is CASSPLQGNEAFF.